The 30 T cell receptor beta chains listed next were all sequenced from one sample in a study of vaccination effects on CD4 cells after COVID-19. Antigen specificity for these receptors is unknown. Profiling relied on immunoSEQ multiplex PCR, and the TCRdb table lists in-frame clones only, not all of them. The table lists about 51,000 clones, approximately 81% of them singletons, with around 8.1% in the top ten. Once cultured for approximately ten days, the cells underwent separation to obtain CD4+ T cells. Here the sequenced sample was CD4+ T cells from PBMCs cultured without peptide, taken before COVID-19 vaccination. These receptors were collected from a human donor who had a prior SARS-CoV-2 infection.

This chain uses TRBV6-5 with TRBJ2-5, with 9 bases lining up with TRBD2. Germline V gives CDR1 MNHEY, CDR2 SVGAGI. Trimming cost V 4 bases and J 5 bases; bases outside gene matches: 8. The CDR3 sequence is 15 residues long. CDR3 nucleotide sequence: TGTGCCAGCAGTTTCCAGAATAGCGGGAGCGAGACCCAGTACTTC. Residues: CASSFQNSGSETQYF.

The DNA of the CDR3 is TGTGCCAGCCGTGTTGGGGGGATTAACTATGGCTACACCTTC. Residues: CASRVGGINYGYTF. The genes are TRBV27 and TRBJ1-2, with D maybe TRBD1 (5 bases). V was shortened by 8 bases and J by 1 base, with 14 bases between the two germline ends. Germline V gives CDR1 MNHEY, CDR2 SMNVEV (reference sequence). The CDR3 totals 14 residues.

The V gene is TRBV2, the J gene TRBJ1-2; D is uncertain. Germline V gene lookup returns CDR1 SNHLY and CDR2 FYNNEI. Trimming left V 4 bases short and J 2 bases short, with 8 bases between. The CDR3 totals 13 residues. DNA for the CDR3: TGTGCCAGCAGTGGGGCGCCCAACTATGGCTACACCTTC. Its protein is CASSGAPNYGYTF.

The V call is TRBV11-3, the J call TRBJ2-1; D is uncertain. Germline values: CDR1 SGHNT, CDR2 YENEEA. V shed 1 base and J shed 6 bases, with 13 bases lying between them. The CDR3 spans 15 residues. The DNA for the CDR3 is TGTGCCAGCAGCTTAGGCGGCCTTTTGGTCAATGAGCAGTTCTTC. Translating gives CASSLGGLLVNEQFF.

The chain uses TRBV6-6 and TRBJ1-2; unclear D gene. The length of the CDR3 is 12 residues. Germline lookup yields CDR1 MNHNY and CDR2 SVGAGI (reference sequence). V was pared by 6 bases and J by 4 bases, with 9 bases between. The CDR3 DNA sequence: TGTGCCAGCAGCCCGGGTAGCTATGGCTACACCTTC. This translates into CASSPGSYGYTF.

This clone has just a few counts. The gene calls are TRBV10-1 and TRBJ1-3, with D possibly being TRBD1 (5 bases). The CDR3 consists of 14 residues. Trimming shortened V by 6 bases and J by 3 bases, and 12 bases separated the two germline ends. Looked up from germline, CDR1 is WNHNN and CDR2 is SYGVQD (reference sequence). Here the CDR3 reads CASSKGAYGNTIYF. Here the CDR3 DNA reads TGCGCCAGCAGCAAAGGGGCGTATGGAAACACCATATATTTT.

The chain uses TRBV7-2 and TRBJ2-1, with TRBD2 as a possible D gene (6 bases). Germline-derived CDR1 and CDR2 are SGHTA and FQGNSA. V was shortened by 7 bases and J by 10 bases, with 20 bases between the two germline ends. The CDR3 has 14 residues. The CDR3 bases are TGTGCCAGCACCCCCAGGACGGGGGTCCGGGAGCAGTTCTTC. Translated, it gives CASTPRTGVREQFF.

CDR3 coding DNA: TGTGCCAGCAGCTTGGCCAGCACAGATACGCAGTATTTT. Protein: CASSLASTDTQYF. The chain employs TRBV5-4 and TRBJ2-3; D not certain. The V gene's germline CDR1 is SGHNT and CDR2 YYREEE (reference sequence). CDR3 length: 13 residues. V lost 0 bases to trimming and J lost 0 bases, with 2 bases between them.

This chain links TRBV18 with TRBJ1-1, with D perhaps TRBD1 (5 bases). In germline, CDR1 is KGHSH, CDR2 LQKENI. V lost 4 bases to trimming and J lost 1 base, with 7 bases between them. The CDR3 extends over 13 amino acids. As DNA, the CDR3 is TGTGCCAGCTCACAGGGGAAGAACACTGAAGCTTTCTTT. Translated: CASSQGKNTEAFF.

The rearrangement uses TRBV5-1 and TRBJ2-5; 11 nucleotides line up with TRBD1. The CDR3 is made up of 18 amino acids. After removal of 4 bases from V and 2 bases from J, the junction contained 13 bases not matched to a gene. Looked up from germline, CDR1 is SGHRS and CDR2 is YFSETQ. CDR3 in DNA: TGCGCCAGCAGCCCGGGACAGGGGGGTGGGGTTCGTCAAGAGACCCAGTACTTC. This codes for CASSPGQGGGVRQETQYF.

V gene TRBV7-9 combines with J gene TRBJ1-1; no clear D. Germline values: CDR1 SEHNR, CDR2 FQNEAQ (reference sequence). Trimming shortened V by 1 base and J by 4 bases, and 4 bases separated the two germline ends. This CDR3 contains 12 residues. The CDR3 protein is CASSLDSTEAFF. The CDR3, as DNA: TGTGCCAGCAGCTTAGATTCCACTGAAGCTTTCTTT.

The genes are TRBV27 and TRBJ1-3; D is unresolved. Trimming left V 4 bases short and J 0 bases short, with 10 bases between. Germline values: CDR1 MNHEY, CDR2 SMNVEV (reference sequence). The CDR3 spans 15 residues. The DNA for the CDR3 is TGTGCCAGCAGTTCTTCCGGATTCTCTGGAAACACCATATATTTT. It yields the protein CASSSSGFSGNTIYF.

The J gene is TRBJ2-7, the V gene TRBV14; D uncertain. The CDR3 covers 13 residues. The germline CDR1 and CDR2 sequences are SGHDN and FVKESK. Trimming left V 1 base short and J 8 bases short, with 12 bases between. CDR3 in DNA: TGTGCCAGCAGCCAAGGGTACGCCAGTAAGCAGTACTTC. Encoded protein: CASSQGYASKQYF. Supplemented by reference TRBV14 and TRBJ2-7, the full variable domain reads EAGVTQFPSHSVIEKGQTVTLRCDPISGHDNLYWYRRVMGKEIKFLLHFVKESKQDESGMPNNRFLAERTGGTYSTLKVQPAELEDSGVYFCASSQGYASKQYFGPGTRLTVT.

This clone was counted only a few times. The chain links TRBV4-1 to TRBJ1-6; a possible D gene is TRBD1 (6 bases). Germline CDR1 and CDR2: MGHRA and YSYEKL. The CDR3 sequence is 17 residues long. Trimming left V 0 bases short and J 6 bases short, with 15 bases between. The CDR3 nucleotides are TGCGCCAGCAGCCAAGATTCGGGGGGCTTAGGTAATTCACCCCTCCACTTT. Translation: CASSQDSGGLGNSPLHF.

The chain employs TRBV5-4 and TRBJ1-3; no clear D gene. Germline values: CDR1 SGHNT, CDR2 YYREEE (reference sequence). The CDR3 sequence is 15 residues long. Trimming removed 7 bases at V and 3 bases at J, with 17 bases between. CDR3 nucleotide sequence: TGTGCCAGCTCGAAGGTCGGGGAGGGTGGAAACACCATATATTTT. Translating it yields CASSKVGEGGNTIYF.

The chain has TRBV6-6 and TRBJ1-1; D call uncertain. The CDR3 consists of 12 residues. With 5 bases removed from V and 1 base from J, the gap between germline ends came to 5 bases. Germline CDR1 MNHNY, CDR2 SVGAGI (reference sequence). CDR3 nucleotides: TGTGCCAGCAGTACGCCGAACACTGAAGCTTTCTTT. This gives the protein CASSTPNTEAFF.

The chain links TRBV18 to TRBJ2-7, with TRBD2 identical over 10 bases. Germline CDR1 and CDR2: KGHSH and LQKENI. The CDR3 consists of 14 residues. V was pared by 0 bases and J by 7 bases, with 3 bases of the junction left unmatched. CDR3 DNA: TGTGCCAGCTCACCACCGACGACTAGCGGGGAGCAGTACTTC. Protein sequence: CASSPPTTSGEQYF.

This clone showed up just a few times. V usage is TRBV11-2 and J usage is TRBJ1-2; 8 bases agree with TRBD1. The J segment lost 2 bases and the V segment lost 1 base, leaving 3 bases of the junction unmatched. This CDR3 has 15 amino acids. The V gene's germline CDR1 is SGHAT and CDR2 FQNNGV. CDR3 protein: CASSLARTGNYGYTF. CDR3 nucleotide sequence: TGTGCCAGCAGCTTAGCGCGGACAGGGAACTATGGCTACACCTTC.

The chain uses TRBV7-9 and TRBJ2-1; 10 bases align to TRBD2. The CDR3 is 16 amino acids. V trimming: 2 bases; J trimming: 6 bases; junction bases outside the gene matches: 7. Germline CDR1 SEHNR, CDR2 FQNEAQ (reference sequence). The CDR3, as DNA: TGTGCCAGCAGCTTATCGAGACTAGCGGGCACCAATGAGCAGTTCTTC. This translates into CASSLSRLAGTNEQFF. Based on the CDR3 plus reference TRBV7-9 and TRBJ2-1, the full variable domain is DTGVSQNPRHKITKRGQNVTFRCDPISEHNRLYWYRQTLGQGPEFLTYFQNEAQLEKSRLLSDRFSAERPKGSFSTLEIQRTEQGDSAMYLCASSLSRLAGTNEQFFGPGTRLTVL.

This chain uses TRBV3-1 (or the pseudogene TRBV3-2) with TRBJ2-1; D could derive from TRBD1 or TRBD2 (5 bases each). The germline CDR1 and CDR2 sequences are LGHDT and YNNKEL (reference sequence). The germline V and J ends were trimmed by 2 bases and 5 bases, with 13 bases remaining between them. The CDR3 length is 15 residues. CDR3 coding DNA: TGTGCCAGCAGCCAAAACGGTGAGGGGAACAATGAGCAGTTCTTC. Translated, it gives CASSQNGEGNNEQFF.

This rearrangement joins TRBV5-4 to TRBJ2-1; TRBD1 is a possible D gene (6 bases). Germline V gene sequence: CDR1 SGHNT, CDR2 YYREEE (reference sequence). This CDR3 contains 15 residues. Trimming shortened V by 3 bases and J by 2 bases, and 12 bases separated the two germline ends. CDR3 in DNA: TGTGCCAGCAGCTCTCCAGGACAGACCTACAATGAGCAGTTCTTC. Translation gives CASSSPGQTYNEQFF.

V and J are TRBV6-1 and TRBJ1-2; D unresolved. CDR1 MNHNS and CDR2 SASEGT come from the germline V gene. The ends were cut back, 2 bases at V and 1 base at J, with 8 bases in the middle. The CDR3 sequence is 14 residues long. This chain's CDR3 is CASSEIWGNYGYTF. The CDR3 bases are TGTGCCAGCAGTGAAATCTGGGGTAACTATGGCTACACCTTC.

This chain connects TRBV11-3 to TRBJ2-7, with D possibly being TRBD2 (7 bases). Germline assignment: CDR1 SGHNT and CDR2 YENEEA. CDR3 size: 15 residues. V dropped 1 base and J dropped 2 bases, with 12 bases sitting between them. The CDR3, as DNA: TGTGCCAGCAGCTTAGGAGGGGGGGCCACCTACGAGCAGTACTTC. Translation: CASSLGGGATYEQYF. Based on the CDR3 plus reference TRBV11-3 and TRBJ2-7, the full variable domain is EAGVVQSPRYKIIEKKQPVAFWCNPISGHNTLYWYLQNLGQGPELLIRYENEEAVDDSQLPKDRFSAERLKGVDSTLKIQPAELGDSAVYLCASSLGGGATYEQYFGPGTRLTVT.

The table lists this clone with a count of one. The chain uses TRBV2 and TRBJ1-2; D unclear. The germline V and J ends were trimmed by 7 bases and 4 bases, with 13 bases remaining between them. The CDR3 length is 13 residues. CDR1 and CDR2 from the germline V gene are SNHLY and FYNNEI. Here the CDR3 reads CASIGEVGYGYTF. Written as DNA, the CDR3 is TGTGCCAGCATCGGTGAAGTAGGCTATGGCTACACCTTC.

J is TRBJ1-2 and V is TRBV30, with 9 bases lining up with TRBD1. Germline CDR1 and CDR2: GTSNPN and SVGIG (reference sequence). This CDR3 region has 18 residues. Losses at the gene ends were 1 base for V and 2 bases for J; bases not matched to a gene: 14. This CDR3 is CAWSEGTGMFALNYGYTF. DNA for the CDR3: TGTGCCTGGAGTGAGGGGACAGGGATGTTCGCCCTAAACTATGGCTACACCTTC.

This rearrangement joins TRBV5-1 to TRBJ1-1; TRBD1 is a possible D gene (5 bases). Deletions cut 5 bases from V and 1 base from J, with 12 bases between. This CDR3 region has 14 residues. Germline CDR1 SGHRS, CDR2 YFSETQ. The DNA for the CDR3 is TGCGCCAGCAGACAGGACCTGGGGAACACTGAAGCTTTCTTT. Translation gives CASRQDLGNTEAFF.

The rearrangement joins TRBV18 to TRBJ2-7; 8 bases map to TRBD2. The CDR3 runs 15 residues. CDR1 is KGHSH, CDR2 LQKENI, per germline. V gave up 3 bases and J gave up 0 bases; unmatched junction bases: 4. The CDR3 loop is CASSPSGKSSYEQYF. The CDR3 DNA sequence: TGTGCCAGCTCACCTAGCGGGAAAAGCTCCTACGAGCAGTACTTC.

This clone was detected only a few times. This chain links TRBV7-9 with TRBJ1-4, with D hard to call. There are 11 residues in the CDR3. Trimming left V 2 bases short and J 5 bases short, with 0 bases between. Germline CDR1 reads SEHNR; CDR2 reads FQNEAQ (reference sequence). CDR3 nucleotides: TGTGCCAGCAGCTTAAATGAAAAACTGTTTTTT. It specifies CASSLNEKLFF.

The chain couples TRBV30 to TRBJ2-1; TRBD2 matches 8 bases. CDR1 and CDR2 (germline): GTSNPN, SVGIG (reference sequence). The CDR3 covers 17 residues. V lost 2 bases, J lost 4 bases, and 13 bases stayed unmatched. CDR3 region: CAWSPTRRGARYNEQFF. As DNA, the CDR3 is TGTGCCTGGAGTCCAACACGGCGGGGGGCGAGATACAATGAGCAGTTCTTC.

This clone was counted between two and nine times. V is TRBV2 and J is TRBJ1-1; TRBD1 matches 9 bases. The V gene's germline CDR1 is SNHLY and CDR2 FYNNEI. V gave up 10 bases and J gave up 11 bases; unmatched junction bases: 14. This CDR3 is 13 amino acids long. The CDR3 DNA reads TGTGCCATCCCGGACAGGGGAAAAGATTCGGCTTTCTTT. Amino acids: CAIPDRGKDSAFF. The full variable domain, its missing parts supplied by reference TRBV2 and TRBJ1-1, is EPEVTQTPSHQVTQMGQEVILRCVPISNHLYFYWYRQILGQKVEFLVSFYNNEISEKSEIFDDQFSVERPDGSNFTLKIRSTKLEDSAMYFCAIPDRGKDSAFFGQGTRLTVV.